This T cell receptor beta chain was sequenced in a study of blood T cell repertoires in COVID-19. As for the study in general: Nucleic acid was either cDNA or gDNA, and it came from T cells, B-cell-depleted T cells, or PBMCs.

Libraries were prepared by immunoSEQ multiplex PCR; TCRdb keeps only in-frame clonotypes and omits some of them. The sample carries around 250,000 clones, 84% recorded once. This clone is a singleton in its sample. V shed 6 bases, J shed 5 bases, and the junction held 12 bases outside the gene matches. The CDR3 loop spans 15 amino acids. Germline assignment: CDR1 MNHEY and CDR2 SVGAGI. This sequence was found in a woman between 40 and 55 years old who had recovered from COVID-19. The sequenced sample consisted of peripheral blood. The chain couples TRBV6-5 to TRBJ1-1; 7 nucleotides align to TRBD1. CDR3 protein: CASSKDRPGDTEAFF. The CDR3 nucleotides read TGTGCCAGCAGCAAGGACAGGCCGGGTGATACTGAAGCTTTCTTT.